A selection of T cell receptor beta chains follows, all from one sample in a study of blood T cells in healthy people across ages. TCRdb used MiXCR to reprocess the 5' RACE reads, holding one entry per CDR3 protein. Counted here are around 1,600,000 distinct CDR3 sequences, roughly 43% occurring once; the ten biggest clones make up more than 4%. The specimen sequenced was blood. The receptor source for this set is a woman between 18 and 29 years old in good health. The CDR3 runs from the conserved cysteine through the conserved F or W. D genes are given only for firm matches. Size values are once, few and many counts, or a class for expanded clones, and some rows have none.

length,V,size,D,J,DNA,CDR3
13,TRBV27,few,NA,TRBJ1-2,TGTGCCAGCAGTTTTGGGGGATATTATGGCTACACCTTC,CASSFGGYYGYTF
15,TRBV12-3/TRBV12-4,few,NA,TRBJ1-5,TGTGCCAGCAAAAACCCAAGGACAGAAAATCAGCCCCAGCATTTT,CASKNPRTENQPQHF
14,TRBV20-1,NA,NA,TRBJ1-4,TGCAGTGCTAGAGGGAGCGGGAGAAATGAAAAACTGTTTTTT,CSARGSGRNEKLFF
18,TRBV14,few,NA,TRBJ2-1,TGTGCCAGCAGCCCGAAAGGTACGGTTGGCAGGGCACTTGGTGAGCAGTTCTTC,CASSPKGTVGRALGEQFF
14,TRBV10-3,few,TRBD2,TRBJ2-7,TGTGCCATCAGTGTTACCCGGGAGGGATACGAGCAGTACTTC,CAISVTREGYEQYF
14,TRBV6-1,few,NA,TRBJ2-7,TGTGCCAGCAGTGAAGCGGATGGATCCTACGAGCAGTACTTC,CASSEADGSYEQYF
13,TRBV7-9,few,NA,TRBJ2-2,TGTGCCAGCAGCTTAGCCACAATCGGGGAGCTGTTTTTT,CASSLATIGELFF
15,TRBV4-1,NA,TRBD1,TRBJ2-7,TGCGCCAGCAGCCCCGGAACCGGGACAGGCTACAAGCAGTACTTC,CASSPGTGTGYKQYF
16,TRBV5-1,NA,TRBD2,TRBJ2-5,TGCGCCAGCAGCTTGGAAGGACTAGCGGGGTCCGGTGAGCAGTACTTC,CASSLEGLAGSGEQYF
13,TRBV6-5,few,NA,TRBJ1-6,TGTGCCAGCAGTTACCAGGATGAATCACCCCTCCACTTT,CASSYQDESPLHF
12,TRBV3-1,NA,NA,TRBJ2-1,TGTGCCAGCAGCCAAGATCAGGCTGAGCAGTTCTTC,CASSQDQAEQFF
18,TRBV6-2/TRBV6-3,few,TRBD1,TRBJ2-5,TGTGCCAGCAGACCGGACAGGGGGCGAAACAGTTTTGAAGAGACCCAGTACTTC,CASRPDRGRNSFEETQYF
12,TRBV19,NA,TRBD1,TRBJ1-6,TGTGCCAGTAGCGCAGGGGGTTCACCCCTCCACTTT,CASSAGGSPLHF
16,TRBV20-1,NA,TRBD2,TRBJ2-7,TGCAGTGCTAGAGTCTCAGGGAGCGGGGGTTCCTACGAGCAGTACTTC,CSARVSGSGGSYEQYF
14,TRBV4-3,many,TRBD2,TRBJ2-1,TGCGCCAGCAGCCAAGATAGCGTAGCGGGAGTTAAGTTCTTC,CASSQDSVAGVKFF
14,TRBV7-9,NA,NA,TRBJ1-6,TGTGCCAGCAGCTTACTCGGGGGCGGTTCACCCCTCCACTTT,CASSLLGGGSPLHF
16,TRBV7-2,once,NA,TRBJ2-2,TGTGCCAGCAGCTTATCCTGGGGGCGAAACACCGGGGAGCTGTTTTTT,CASSLSWGRNTGELFF
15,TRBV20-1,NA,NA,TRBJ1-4,TGCAGTGCTAGCCGGGGGAGGGGTGGCGTTGAAAAACTGTTTTTT,CSASRGRGGVEKLFF
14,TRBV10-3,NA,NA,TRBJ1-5,TGTGCCACCAGTGAGCGGGGCCTAGATCAGCCCCAGCATTTT,CATSERGLDQPQHF